These T cell receptor beta chains were read from a single sample in a study of T-cell reconstitution after alpha-beta-depleted transplantation in children. One entry per CDR3 protein, called by TCRdb with MiXCR from the PCR reads. In the table there are more than 550,000 distinct CDR3 sequences, roughly a tenth of which are singletons. Sample: PBMCs from the stem cell graft donor, taken from the stem cell graft. The receptor set was obtained from a human donor who donated a stem cell graft to a child with acute myeloid leukemia. Both conserved end residues are part of each CDR3. Fields, in order: D gene, clone size, J gene, V gene, CDR3 protein, CDR3 DNA. D genes are given only for firm matches. The size entry is marked missing in some rows and otherwise reads once, few, many or a size class.

TRBD2,many,TRBJ2-2,TRBV10-3,CAISSGLEPTGELFF,TGTGCCATCAGTTCGGGACTAGAACCTACCGGGGAGCTGTTTTTT
-,many,TRBJ2-3,TRBV2,CASSGSKSDTQYF,TGTGCCAGCAGTGGATCTAAATCAGATACGCAGTATTTT
-,few,TRBJ2-3,TRBV6-1,CASLRPGGTDTQYF,TGTGCCAGCCTACGACCGGGCGGAACAGATACGCAGTATTTT
-,-,TRBJ1-5,TRBV20-1,CSARVSGELSNQPQHF,TGCAGTGCTAGAGTATCGGGGGAACTGAGCAATCAGCCCCAGCATTTT
-,-,TRBJ2-3,TRBV12-3/TRBV12-4,CASSGTTRGDTQYF,TGTGCCAGCAGTGGGACAACTCGGGGAGATACGCAGTATTTT
-,-,TRBJ2-7,TRBV30,CAWIKMSGRAYEQYF,TGTGCCTGGATTAAAATGTCGGGACGGGCCTACGAGCAGTACTTC
-,many,TRBJ2-7,TRBV11-2,CASSLGGTTYEQYF,TGTGCCAGCAGCTTAGGGGGGACAACCTACGAGCAGTACTTC
TRBD1,few,TRBJ1-1,TRBV7-2,CASRTIGTGGSAFF,TGTGCCAGCAGGACGATCGGGACAGGGGGATCAGCTTTCTTT
TRBD2,-,TRBJ2-7,TRBV9,CASSPGGSVVIYEQYF,TGTGCCAGCAGCCCCGGCGGGAGCGTCGTAATCTACGAGCAGTACTTC
-,-,TRBJ1-6,TRBV20-1,CSAGERPDNSPLHF,TGCAGTGCGGGGGAGAGGCCTGATAATTCACCCCTCCACTTT
-,few,TRBJ2-7,TRBV12-3/TRBV12-4,CASSLGRSTYEQYF,TGTGCCAGCAGTTTAGGAAGGTCGACCTACGAGCAGTACTTC
TRBD2,few,TRBJ2-2,TRBV7-2,CASRIWDPGTSGRTTPTGELFF,TGTGCCAGCAGGATTTGGGACCCCGGGACTAGCGGGAGGACCACCCCCACCGGGGAGCTGTTTTTT
-,-,TRBJ2-7,TRBV29-1,CSVAGVGTLPYEQYF,TGCAGCGTGGCCGGGGTGGGTACTCTCCCCTACGAGCAGTACTTC
TRBD1,-,TRBJ2-1,TRBV24-1,CATSDPLPGQGGDEQFF,TGTGCCACCAGTGACCCTCTTCCGGGACAGGGGGGGGATGAGCAGTTCTTC
-,few,TRBJ1-2,TRBV3-1,CASSQVGSLGYTF,TGTGCCAGCAGCCAAGTTGGATCCCTGGGCTACACCTTC
TRBD2,few,TRBJ2-1,TRBV20-1,CSAPWTSGRGSYNEQFF,TGCAGTGCTCCCTGGACTAGCGGGAGGGGATCCTACAATGAGCAGTTCTTC
TRBD2,many,TRBJ2-1,TRBV10-3,CAISDVRASGSNEQFF,TGTGCCATCAGTGATGTCCGGGCTAGCGGGAGCAATGAGCAGTTCTTC
-,few,TRBJ2-1,TRBV5-1,CASSVVPHEQFF,TGCGCCAGCAGCGTGGTCCCCCATGAGCAGTTCTTC
TRBD2,many,TRBJ2-7,TRBV6-6,CASRGTSTYEQYF,TGTGCCAGCAGGGGGACTAGCACCTACGAGCAGTACTTC
-,many,TRBJ2-3,TRBV12-3/TRBV12-4,CASRAIELSTDTQYF,TGTGCCAGCAGAGCAATCGAGCTTAGCACAGATACGCAGTATTTT
TRBD1,many,TRBJ1-1,TRBV5-1,CASSWRTGKDTEAFF,TGCGCCAGCAGCTGGAGGACAGGGAAGGACACTGAAGCTTTCTTT
TRBD2,many,TRBJ2-1,TRBV6-2/TRBV6-3,CASSPVGLAANEQFF,TGTGCCAGCAGTCCTGTCGGACTAGCGGCCAATGAGCAGTTCTTC
-,few,TRBJ2-1,TRBV15,CATSRTPAGTSSYNEQFF,TGTGCCACCAGCAGAACTCCGGCCGGGACTTCCTCCTACAATGAGCAGTTCTTC
TRBD1,few,TRBJ1-2,TRBV5-1,CASRFEGQGEGYTF,TGCGCCAGCAGGTTTGAGGGACAGGGAGAAGGCTACACCTTC
-,-,TRBJ2-2,TRBV27,CASSLWVGGELFF,TGTGCCAGCAGTTTGTGGGTGGGCGGGGAGCTGTTTTTT
TRBD2,few,TRBJ2-7,TRBV7-9,CASSPGGFQQYF,TGTGCCAGCAGCCCCGGGGGGTTTCAGCAGTACTTC
-,few,TRBJ2-1,TRBV4-2,CASSQDLRTADEQFF,TGTGCCAGCAGCCAAGATCTACGGACTGCGGATGAGCAGTTCTTC
TRBD1,-,TRBJ1-2,TRBV7-2,CASSMDRDRGQTF,TGTGCCAGCAGTATGGACAGAGACAGGGGGCAAACCTTC
-,-,TRBJ1-5,TRBV12-3/TRBV12-4,CASSLDGKMDQPQHF,TGTGCCAGCAGTTTAGATGGGAAAATGGATCAGCCCCAGCATTTT
-,-,TRBJ2-1,TRBV3-1,CASMWTDGSDEQFF,TGTGCCAGCATGTGGACTGATGGGTCCGATGAGCAGTTCTTC
-,many,TRBJ2-1,TRBV9,CASSPRGTAYNEQFF,TGTGCCAGCAGCCCTAGGGGAACAGCCTACAATGAGCAGTTCTTC
-,many,TRBJ2-1,TRBV5-1,CASSLRTNEQFF,TGTGCCAGCAGTTTAAGAACGAATGAGCAGTTCTTC
-,few,TRBJ1-2,TRBV27,CASSLSRGDYGYTF,TGTGCCAGCAGTTTATCGAGGGGGGACTATGGCTACACCTTC
TRBD1,many,TRBJ1-5,TRBV28,CASSLGTGESLPQHF,TGTGCCAGCAGTTTAGGGACAGGGGAGTCGTTGCCCCAGCATTTT
TRBD2,many,TRBJ2-2,TRBV3-1,CASSQGSGGYTGELFF,TGTGCCAGCAGCCAAGGAAGCGGGGGATACACCGGGGAGCTGTTTTTT
TRBD1,many,TRBJ2-3,TRBV12-3/TRBV12-4,CASWDRGSTDTQYF,TGTGCCAGCTGGGACAGGGGTAGCACAGATACGCAGTATTTT
-,-,TRBJ1-2,TRBV5-1,CASSLGIDRSPYGYTF,TGCGCCAGCAGCTTGGGGATCGACAGAAGCCCCTATGGCTACACCTTC
-,-,TRBJ2-7,TRBV12-3/TRBV12-4,CASRSRLRGHYEQYF,TGTGCCAGCCGGTCTAGGCTCCGCGGCCACTACGAGCAGTACTTC
TRBD1,few,TRBJ2-5,TRBV7-9,CASSPVGRTGEETQYF,TGTGCCAGCAGCCCTGTGGGTCGGACAGGGGAAGAGACCCAGTACTTC
-,few,TRBJ1-2,TRBV9,CASSPWTEAWDYTF,TGTGCCAGCAGCCCCTGGACGGAGGCGTGGGACTACACCTTC
TRBD1,-,TRBJ2-1,TRBV27,CASSPPSGTGNNEQFF,TGTGCCAGCAGTCCCCCGTCCGGGACAGGGAACAATGAGCAGTTCTTC
TRBD1,many,TRBJ1-2,TRBV5-1,CASSFTGEGYTF,TGCGCCAGCAGCTTCACAGGGGAAGGCTACACCTTC
TRBD1,-,TRBJ2-7,TRBV29-1,CSGKGQGYEQYF,TGCAGCGGGAAGGGACAGGGGTACGAGCAGTACTTC
-,-,TRBJ2-2,TRBV7-2,CASSSARGFTGELFF,TGTGCCAGCAGCTCGGCCCGGGGCTTCACCGGGGAGCTGTTTTTT
-,many,TRBJ2-1,TRBV7-8,CASSHSRRTTPYNEQFF,TGTGCCAGCAGTCACAGTCGCCGGACCACCCCTTACAATGAGCAGTTCTTC
TRBD1,few,TRBJ2-7,TRBV29-1,CSVGGQGAEQYF,TGCAGCGTGGGGGGACAGGGGGCCGAGCAGTACTTC
-,-,TRBJ1-1,TRBV29-1,CSVPQANTEAFF,TGCAGCGTTCCACAGGCGAACACTGAAGCTTTCTTT
TRBD1,few,TRBJ1-6,TRBV4-3,CASSQDPRTGSSPLHF,TGCGCCAGCAGCCAAGATCCCCGGACAGGGAGTTCACCCCTCCACTTT
TRBD2,-,TRBJ2-2,TRBV7-2,CASRGSGRARTGELFF,TGTGCCAGCAGGGGTAGCGGGAGGGCTCGGACCGGGGAGCTGTTTTTT
-,many,TRBJ2-7,TRBV29-1,CSAISPGDEQYF,TGCAGCGCCATCTCTCCGGGTGACGAGCAGTACTTC
-,few,TRBJ2-3,TRBV29-1,CSVVPGQPGNTQYF,TGCAGCGTTGTTCCAGGACAGCCAGGGAATACGCAGTATTTT
TRBD2,-,TRBJ2-3,TRBV4-2,CASSQDTLAGGTDTQYF,TGTGCCAGCAGCCAAGATACACTAGCGGGAGGCACAGATACGCAGTATTTT
TRBD2,many,TRBJ2-1,TRBV5-1,CASSLGLASYNEQFF,TGCGCCAGCAGCTTGGGACTAGCGTCCTACAATGAGCAGTTCTTC
-,many,TRBJ2-1,TRBV7-2,CASSLGYGSYNEQFF,TGTGCCAGCAGCTTGGGTTACGGGTCCTACAATGAGCAGTTCTTC
-,few,TRBJ2-1,TRBV20-1,CSARPPSEQFF,TGCAGTGCTAGACCCCCCTCGGAGCAGTTCTTC
TRBD2,few,TRBJ2-2,TRBV12-3/TRBV12-4,CASSLGTSSNTGELFF,TGTGCCAGCAGTTTAGGGACTAGCAGTAACACCGGGGAGCTGTTTTTT
-,-,TRBJ1-2,TRBV20-1,CSAREWEYGYTF,TGCAGTGCTAGAGAATGGGAGTATGGCTACACCTTC